Sequencing of this TCR beta chain was carried out in a study of blood T cell repertoires in COVID-19. Whole-study context: From T cells, B-cell-depleted T cells, or PBMCs came the material, which was cDNA or gDNA.

Recruitment covered about 26 US areas and drew participants whose ages spanned roughly 18 to 95 years. Participants reported their clinical history, and cohort assignment relied on those reports. Methods used by the authors: Estimation of nucleated cell counts was performed using reference gene primer amplification. Repertoires were generated with immunoSEQ multiplex PCR, while TCRdb's copy carries only in-frame clones and drops some. V, J and clone size derive from that table, while D and trimming were established from the DNA sequence. The sample consists of about 200,000 clones, less than 85% of them appearing once. From germline, CDR1 is SGHTS and CDR2 YDEGEE. The CDR3 has 11 residues. V was clipped by 0 bases and J by 5 bases, with 3 bases between them.

What was sequenced was PBMCs or T cells enriched from blood (not recorded which). The V gene is TRBV5-8, the J gene TRBJ2-7, with no clear D. The TCR was taken from a woman aged 60-75 years with acute COVID-19. The CDR3 DNA sequence: TGTGCCAGCAGCTTGGGCGACGAGCAGTACTTC. This translates into CASSLGDEQYF. Together with reference TRBV5-8 and TRBJ2-7, the CDR3 gives the full variable domain: EAGVTQSPTHLIKTRGQQATLRCSPISGHTSVYWYQQALGLGLQFLLWYDEGEERNRGNFPPRFSGRQFPNYSSELNVNALELEDSALYLCASSLGDEQYFGPGTRLTVT.